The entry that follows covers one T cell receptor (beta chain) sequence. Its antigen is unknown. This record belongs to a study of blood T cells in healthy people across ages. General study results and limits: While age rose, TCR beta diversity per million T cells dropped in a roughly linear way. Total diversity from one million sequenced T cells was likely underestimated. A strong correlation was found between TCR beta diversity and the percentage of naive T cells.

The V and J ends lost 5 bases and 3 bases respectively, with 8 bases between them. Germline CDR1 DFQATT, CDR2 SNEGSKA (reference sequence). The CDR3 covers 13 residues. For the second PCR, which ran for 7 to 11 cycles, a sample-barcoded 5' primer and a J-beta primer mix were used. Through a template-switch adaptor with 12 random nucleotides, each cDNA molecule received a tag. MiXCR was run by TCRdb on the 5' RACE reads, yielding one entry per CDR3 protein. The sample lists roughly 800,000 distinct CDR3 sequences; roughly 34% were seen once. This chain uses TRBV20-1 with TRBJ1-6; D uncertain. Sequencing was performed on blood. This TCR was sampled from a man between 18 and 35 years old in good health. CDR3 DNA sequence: TGCAGTGCTTATGAGGGCTATAATTCACCCCTCCACTTT. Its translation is CSAYEGYNSPLHF.